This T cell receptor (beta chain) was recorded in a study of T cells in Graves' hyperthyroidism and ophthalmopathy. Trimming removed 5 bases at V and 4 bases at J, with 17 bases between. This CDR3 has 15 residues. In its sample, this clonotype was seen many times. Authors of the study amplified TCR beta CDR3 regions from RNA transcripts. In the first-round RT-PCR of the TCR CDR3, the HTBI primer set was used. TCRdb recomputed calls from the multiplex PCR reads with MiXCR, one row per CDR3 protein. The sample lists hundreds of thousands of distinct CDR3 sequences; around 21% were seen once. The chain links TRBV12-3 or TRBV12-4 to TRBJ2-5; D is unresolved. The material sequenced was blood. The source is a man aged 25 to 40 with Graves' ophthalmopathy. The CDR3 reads CASSLGPVSRETQYF. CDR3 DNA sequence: TGTGCCAGCAGTCTCGGACCAGTTTCAAGAGAGACCCAGTACTTC.